Listed here are 12 T cell receptor beta chains from one sample, sequenced in a study of blood T cell repertoires in COVID-19. Sequencing used immunoSEQ multiplex PCR; TCRdb keeps in-frame clones, though not all of them. Of roughly 150,000 clones detected, 90% appear once; the ten largest clones hold 15% to 20%. The sequenced material came from peripheral blood. These receptors were taken from a man aged 55-75 years with active or convalescent COVID-19.

The V gene is TRBV5-1, the J gene TRBJ2-3; tentative D call: TRBD2 (6 bases). Trimming stripped 1 base from V and 4 bases from J, with 13 bases between. The V gene's germline CDR1 is SGHRS and CDR2 YFSETQ. CDR3 size: 15 residues. CDR3 loop: CASSLRLGGADTQYF. CDR3 DNA sequence: TGCGCCAGCAGCTTGCGACTAGGTGGAGCAGATACGCAGTATTTT.

The chain links TRBV5-8 to TRBJ1-4, with a possible D match to TRBD1 (6 bases). Germline V gives CDR1 SGHTS, CDR2 YDEGEE. The CDR3 is 16 residues long. V dropped 4 bases and J dropped 2 bases, with 15 bases sitting between them. CDR3 sequence: CASSPGGQTTNEKLFF. The CDR3, as DNA: TGTGCCAGCAGCCCTGGCGGACAGACTACTAATGAAAAACTGTTTTTT.

The chain has TRBV4-1 and TRBJ1-6, with 8 positions matching TRBD1. The CDR3 covers 16 residues. Germline CDR1 is MGHRA and CDR2 is YSYEKL. V lost 3 bases, J lost 8 bases, and 9 bases stayed unmatched. The CDR3 sequence: CASSQGGTGAYSPLHF. DNA of the CDR3: TGCGCCAGCAGCCAGGGCGGGACAGGCGCCTATTCACCCCTCCACTTT.

The count of this clone is one. J is TRBJ2-7 and V is TRBV2; possibly TRBD1 for D (6 bases). Trimming pared 7 bases from V and 7 bases from J, leaving 20 bases between. CDR1 SNHLY and CDR2 FYNNEI come from the germline V gene. The CDR3 has 14 residues. In nucleotides, the CDR3 is TGTGCCAGCAAAACAGACAGGTCCCTGAGGGAGCAGTACTTC. It encodes CASKTDRSLREQYF.

V is TRBV27 and J is TRBJ2-5, with 9 nucleotides matching TRBD2. The junction had 5 bases not matched to a gene; V was cut back by 2 bases and J by 4 bases. Germline V gene data show CDR1 as MNHEY and CDR2 as SMNVEV (reference sequence). The CDR3 has 15 residues. The DNA of the CDR3 is TGTGCCAGCAGTTTAGCTCTAGCGGGGCGAGAGACCCAGTACTTC. This codes for CASSLALAGRETQYF.

The chain joins TRBV5-1 to TRBJ1-2; 7 bases align to TRBD1. The junction had 5 bases not matched to a gene; V was cut back by 5 bases and J by 4 bases. Germline V gives CDR1 SGHRS, CDR2 YFSETQ. This CDR3 is built from 13 residues. CDR3 loop: CASSRDRPYGYTF. The CDR3 DNA follows: TGCGCCAGCAGTCGGGACAGACCCTATGGCTACACCTTC.

The CDR3 bases are TGTGCCAGCAGTCCCCGGGACAGGGTTCATGAAAAACTGTTTTTT. It yields the protein CASSPRDRVHEKLFF. V gene TRBV27 combines with J gene TRBJ1-4; 9 bases align to TRBD1. Germline-derived CDR1 and CDR2 are MNHEY and SMNVEV (reference sequence). This CDR3 is 15 amino acids long. V lost 5 bases to trimming and J lost 6 bases; unmatched junction nucleotides: 7.

This chain links TRBV5-5 with TRBJ1-6, with a possible D match to TRBD1 (5 bases). Germline assignment: CDR1 SGHKS and CDR2 YYEKEE (reference sequence). This CDR3 comprises 18 residues. V lost 0 bases and J lost 0, with 13 bases in between. CDR3 coding DNA: TGTGCCAGCAGCTTGGTTGTGGGGCGCAGCTCCTATAATTCACCCCTCCACTTT. This codes for CASSLVVGRSSYNSPLHF.

This clone turned up a few times. The CDR3 region is CASSGSPLGKLFF. The CDR3 region has the DNA TGTGCCAGCAGTGGGAGCCCTTTGGGAAAACTGTTTTTT. This chain joins TRBV2 and TRBJ1-4; D remains unclear. Germline V CDR1 and CDR2: SNHLY, FYNNEI. This CDR3 comprises 13 residues. V lost 4 bases, J lost 10 bases, and 13 bases lay in between.

The sample holds a few counts of this clone. The chain combines TRBV7-9 with TRBJ1-2; no firm D call. This CDR3 contains 16 residues. The germline V and J ends were trimmed by 5 bases and 5 bases, with 21 bases remaining between them. Germline V gene data show CDR1 as SEHNR and CDR2 as FQNEAQ (reference sequence). CDR3 in DNA: TGTGCCAGCAGCCCTCAACTGCAAACCCAGGTTTATGGCTACACCTTC. This encodes CASSPQLQTQVYGYTF.

A word on this clone: One junction end does not reproduce the germline sequence, and a read error may be involved. In DNA, the CDR3 is TGTGCCAGCAGTTTGGGACAGGGGACGCACGAGCAGTACTTC. It translates to CASSLGQGTHEQYF. J is TRBJ2-7 and V is TRBV5-6; TRBD1 aligns across 10 bases. Germline CDR1 is SGHDT and CDR2 is YYEEEE. The CDR3 runs to 14 residues.

The chain links TRBV19 to TRBJ1-5, with TRBD1 matching 7 bases. Unmatched junction bases numbered 3, after V lost 5 bases and J lost 5 bases. Germline V gene sequence: CDR1 LNHDA, CDR2 SQIVND (reference sequence). The CDR3 consists of 13 residues. CDR3 loop: CASSYRGDQPQHF. CDR3 coding DNA: TGTGCCAGTAGTTACAGGGGCGATCAGCCCCAGCATTTT.